Below, one T cell receptor beta chain is given with its context. A second PCR of about 7 to 12 cycles used a sample-barcoded 5' primer and a J-beta primer mix. From the 5' RACE reads, TCRdb called clonotypes with MiXCR, one entry per CDR3 protein. Of roughly 700,000 distinct CDR3 sequences in the sample, more than 40% were seen once. The data belong to a study of blood T cells in healthy people across ages. The germline V gene has CDR1 DFQATT and CDR2 SNEGSKA (reference sequence). J gave up 11 bases and V 0 bases, and 7 bases lay outside the gene matches. CDR3 length: 14 amino acids. The sample comprised blood. The TCR sequence derives from a woman aged 55-70 years in good health. The chain joins TRBV20-1 to TRBJ2-1; 10 bases align to TRBD2. CDR3 bases: TGCAGTGCTAGAGATGCTAGCGGGAGCTCTAAGCAGTTCTTC. This gives the protein CSARDASGSSKQFF.